The 5 T cell receptor beta chains below come from one sample, sequenced in a study of PD-1 blockade in mismatch repair-deficient tumors. Sequencing was performed with immunoSEQ multiplex PCR; in TCRdb, only in-frame clones are kept and a portion is missing. The table has around 25,000 clones, 83% seen once; the top ten hold just over 20%. The specimen comprised peripheral blood, sampled 12 weeks after starting pembrolizumab. Receptors were obtained from an adult with mismatch repair-deficient cancer.

This clone has just a few counts. V gene TRBV6-7 combines with J gene TRBJ1-2; D unclear. TRBV6-7 is sorted into the ORF group, with uncertain function. V was shortened by 2 bases and J by 2 bases, with 15 bases between the two germline ends. This CDR3 has 16 residues. The CDR3 spells CASSYTQRECNYGYTF. CDR3 bases: TGTGCCAGCAGTTACACCCAAAGGGAGTGCAACTATGGCTACACCTTC.

This rearrangement joins TRBV15 to TRBJ1-4, with D perhaps TRBD1 (5 bases). Trimming shortened V by 5 bases and J by 3 bases, and 10 bases separated the two germline ends. CDR1 and CDR2 from the germline V gene are LNHNV and YYDKDF (reference sequence). The CDR3 spans 14 residues. CDR3 DNA: TGTGCCACCAGCTCAGCCAGGGCTAATGAAAAACTGTTTTTT. Translated: CATSSARANEKLFF. The entire variable domain, with the rest obtained from reference TRBV15 and TRBJ1-4, is as follows: DAMVIQNPRYQVTQFGKPVTLSCSQTLNHNVMYWYQQKSSQAPKLLFHYYDKDFNNEADTPDNFQSRRPNTSFCFLDIRSPGLGDTAMYLCATSSARANEKLFFGSGTQLSVL.

The chain is built from TRBV7-9 and TRBJ2-4; 9 nucleotides match TRBD2. This CDR3 spans 18 amino acids. The V segment lost 5 bases and the J segment 0 bases; nucleotides outside the gene matches: 11. Per the germline V gene, CDR1 is SEHNR and CDR2 is FQNEAQ (reference sequence). This CDR3 is CASSPRVGGRGAKNIQYF. DNA for the CDR3: TGTGCCAGCAGCCCCAGGGTTGGCGGGAGGGGAGCCAAAAACATTCAGTACTTC.

This chain uses TRBV2 with TRBJ2-1; no clear D gene. Deletions cut 5 bases from V and 4 bases from J, with 3 bases between. This CDR3 spans 11 amino acids. Germline lookup yields CDR1 SNHLY and CDR2 FYNNEI. The DNA for the CDR3 is TGTGCCAGCAGTCGATACAATGAGCAGTTCTTC. Translated: CASSRYNEQFF.

This chain connects TRBV5-4 to TRBJ2-6; D is unresolved. The V end was cut by 1 base, the J end by 0 bases, with 14 bases between. The CDR3 loop spans 18 amino acids. Germline CDR1 is SGHNT and CDR2 is YYREEE (reference sequence). The CDR3 sequence is CASSLLRGTDSGANVLTF. The CDR3 DNA reads TGTGCCAGCAGCTTGCTTCGTGGCACAGACTCTGGGGCCAACGTCCTGACTTTC.